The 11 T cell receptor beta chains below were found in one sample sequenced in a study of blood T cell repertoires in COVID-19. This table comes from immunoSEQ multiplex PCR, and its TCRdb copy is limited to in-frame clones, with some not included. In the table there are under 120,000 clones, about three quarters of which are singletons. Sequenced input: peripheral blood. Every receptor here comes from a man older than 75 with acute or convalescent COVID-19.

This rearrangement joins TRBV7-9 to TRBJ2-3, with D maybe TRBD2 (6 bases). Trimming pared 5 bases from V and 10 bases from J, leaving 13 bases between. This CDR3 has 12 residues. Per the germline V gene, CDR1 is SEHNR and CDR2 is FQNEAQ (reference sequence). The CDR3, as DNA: TGTGCCAGCAGCATTAGCGGCATTGCGCAGTATTTT. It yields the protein CASSISGIAQYF.

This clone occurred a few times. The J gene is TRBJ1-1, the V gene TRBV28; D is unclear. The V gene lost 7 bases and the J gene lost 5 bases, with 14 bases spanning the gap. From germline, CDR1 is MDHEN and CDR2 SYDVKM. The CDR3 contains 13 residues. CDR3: CASNKPAGTEAFF. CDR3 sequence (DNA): TGTGCCAGCAACAAACCGGCCGGGACTGAAGCTTTCTTT.

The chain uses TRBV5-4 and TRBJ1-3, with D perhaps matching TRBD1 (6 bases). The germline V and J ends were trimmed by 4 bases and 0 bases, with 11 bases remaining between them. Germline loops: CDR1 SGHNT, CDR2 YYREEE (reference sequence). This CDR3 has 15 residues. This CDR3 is CASSARDNSGNTIYF. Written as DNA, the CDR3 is TGTGCCAGCAGCGCTCGGGACAACTCTGGAAACACCATATATTTT.

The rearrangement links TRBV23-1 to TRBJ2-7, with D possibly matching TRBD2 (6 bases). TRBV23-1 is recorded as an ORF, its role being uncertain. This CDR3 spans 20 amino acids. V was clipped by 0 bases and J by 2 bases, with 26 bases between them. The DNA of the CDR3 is TGCGCCAGCAGTCAATCTATAATGGATCGGGACTTGGATCTGACCTACGAGCAGTACTTC. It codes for CASSQSIMDRDLDLTYEQYF.

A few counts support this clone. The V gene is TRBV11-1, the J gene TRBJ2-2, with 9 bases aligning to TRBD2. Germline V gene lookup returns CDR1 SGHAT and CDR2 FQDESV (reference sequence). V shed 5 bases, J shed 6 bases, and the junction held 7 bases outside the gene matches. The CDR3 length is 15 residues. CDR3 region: CASSPEAGGPGELFF. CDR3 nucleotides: TGTGCCAGCAGCCCTGAGGCGGGAGGGCCCGGGGAGCTGTTTTTT. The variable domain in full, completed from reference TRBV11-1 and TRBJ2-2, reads EAEVAQSPRYKITEKSQAVAFWCDPISGHATLYWYRQILGQGPELLVQFQDESVVDDSQLPKDRFSAERLKGVDSTLKIQPAELGDSAMYLCASSPEAGGPGELFFGEGSRLTVL.

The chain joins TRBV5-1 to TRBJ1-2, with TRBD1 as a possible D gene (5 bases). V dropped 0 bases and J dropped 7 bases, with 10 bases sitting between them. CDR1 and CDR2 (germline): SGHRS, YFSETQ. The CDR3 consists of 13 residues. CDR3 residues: CASSLAPGSGYTF. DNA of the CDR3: TGCGCCAGCAGCTTGGCCCCAGGGTCTGGCTACACCTTC.

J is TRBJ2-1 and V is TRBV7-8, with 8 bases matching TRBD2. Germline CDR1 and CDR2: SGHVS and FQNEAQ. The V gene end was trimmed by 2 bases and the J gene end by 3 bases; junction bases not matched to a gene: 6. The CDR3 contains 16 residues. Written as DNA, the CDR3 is TGTGCCAGCAGCTTAAGCCCAGCGGGAGACTACAATGAGCAGTTCTTC. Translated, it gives CASSLSPAGDYNEQFF.

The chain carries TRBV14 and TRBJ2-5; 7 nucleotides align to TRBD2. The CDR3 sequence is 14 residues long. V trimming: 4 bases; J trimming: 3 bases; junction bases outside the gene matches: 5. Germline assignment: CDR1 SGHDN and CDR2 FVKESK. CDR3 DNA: TGTGCCAGCAGCCGACTCCTAGCGGAAGAGACCCAGTACTTC. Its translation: CASSRLLAEETQYF. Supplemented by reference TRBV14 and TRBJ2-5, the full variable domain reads EAGVTQFPSHSVIEKGQTVTLRCDPISGHDNLYWYRRVMGKEIKFLLHFVKESKQDESGMPNNRFLAERTGGTYSTLKVQPAELEDSGVYFCASSRLLAEETQYFGPGTRLLVL.

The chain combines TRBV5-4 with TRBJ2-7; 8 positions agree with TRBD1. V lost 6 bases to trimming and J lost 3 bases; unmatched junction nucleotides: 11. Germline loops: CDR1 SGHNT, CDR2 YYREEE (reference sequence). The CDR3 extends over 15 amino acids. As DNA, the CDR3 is TGTGCCAGCACGCCGTCGGGACAGGCGTTCTACGAGCAGTACTTC. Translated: CASTPSGQAFYEQYF.

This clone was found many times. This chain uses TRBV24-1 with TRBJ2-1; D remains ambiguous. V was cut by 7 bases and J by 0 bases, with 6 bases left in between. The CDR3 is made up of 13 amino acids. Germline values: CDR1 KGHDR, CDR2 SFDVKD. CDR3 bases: TGTGCCACCAGCGGAGACTCCTACAATGAGCAGTTCTTC. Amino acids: CATSGDSYNEQFF.

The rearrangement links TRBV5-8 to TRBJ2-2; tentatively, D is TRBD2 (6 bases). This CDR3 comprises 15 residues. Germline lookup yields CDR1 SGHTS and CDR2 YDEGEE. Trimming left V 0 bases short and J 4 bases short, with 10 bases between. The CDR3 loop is CASSLVAGRTGELFF. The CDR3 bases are TGTGCCAGCAGCTTGGTCGCGGGACGCACCGGGGAGCTGTTTTTT.